This T cell receptor (beta chain) was captured by sequencing in a study of prognosis after radiotherapy for stage I lung cancer. Study as a whole: Medical inoperability was the status assigned to all non-small cell lung cancer patients. Ages of the approximately 13 men and several women ranged roughly 50 to 95 years, median about 70. Study-wide results and limits: Patients' TRBV and TRBJ gene usage reportedly differed by presence or absence of metastases.

The CDR3 length is 16 residues. Per the germline V gene, CDR1 is SGHNT and CDR2 is YYREEE (reference sequence). The trim removed 0 bases at V and 7 bases at J, leaving 5 bases unmatched. This clonotype appeared many times. What it recognizes is unknown. The study amplified the TCR beta CDR3 region from genomic DNA. This amplification was carried out by two rounds of multiplex PCR. First-round PCR employed TRBV- and TRBJ-specific primers for each gene. One entry per CDR3 protein, called by TCRdb with MiXCR from the multiplex PCR reads. Of tens of thousands of distinct CDR3 sequences listed, roughly 25% were seen once; the top ten hold 20% to 30%.

The sequence came from a donor aged 50 or older with non-small cell lung cancer. The rearrangement uses TRBV5-4 and TRBJ2-2; 11 nucleotides align to TRBD2. The sequencing used PBMCs, collected before or after stereotactic body radiation therapy (not recorded which). CDR3 region: CASSLGSGGAIGELFF. The CDR3 DNA reads as TGTGCCAGCAGCTTGGGTAGCGGGGGGGCCATCGGGGAGCTGTTTTTT.